The subject of this entry is one T cell receptor (beta chain). J gave up 7 bases and V 5 bases, and 6 bases lay outside the gene matches. The CDR3 consists of 14 residues. Germline V gene lookup returns CDR1 KGHSH and CDR2 LQKENI. These data are taken from a study of blood T cell repertoires in COVID-19. Study information: COVID-19 samples collected from the United States, Italy and Spain covered acute and convalescent phases.

Produced via immunoSEQ multiplex PCR; TCRdb's table is partial and in-frame only. The sample has 100,000 to 150,000 clones, roughly 87% seen once. The rearrangement joins TRBV18 to TRBJ2-7, with 12 bases aligning to TRBD1. This clonotype was sampled from an elderly man with active or convalescent COVID-19. The specimen was peripheral blood. The CDR3 nucleotides read TGTGCCAGCTCATCCGGGACAGGGGGCGAGGAGCAGTACTTC. As protein: CASSSGTGGEEQYF.